The clone carrying this TCR beta chain was observed at least ten times. Its matching antigen is unknown. This entry comes from a study of identical twins. A universal primer site was incorporated via template switching, and the cDNA contained unique molecular identifiers. TCRdb re-derived calls from the 5' RACE reads in MiXCR, one entry per CDR3 protein. The sample lists around 250,000 distinct CDR3 sequences, about 13% occurring once. The CDR3 covers 12 residues. V dropped 6 bases and J dropped 6 bases, with 8 bases sitting between them. The study's findings and limits: Memory repertoires showed no such pattern, whereas abundant cord blood beta clonotypes carried fewer insertions. Model-predicted out-of-frame TCR alpha sharing fell below observed values in monozygotic twins. Analyses based on zero insertions could be partly confounded by invariant MAIT and iNKT cells.

The data also belong to a second study, concerning yellow fever vaccine responses in identical twins.

The clonotype originates from a woman between 18 and 30 years old in good health. The V call is TRBV12-3 or TRBV12-4, the J call TRBJ2-2; D remains unclear. Sequenced input: memory (CD45RO+) T cells sorted from blood. The CDR3 loop reads CASSKLAGELFF. CDR3 bases: TGTGCCAGCAGCAAATTGGCCGGGGAGCTGTTTTTT.